These 15 T cell receptor beta chains were all obtained from the same sample, sequenced in a study of cytomegalovirus exposure and HLA in healthy donors. Use of 60 Vbeta and 13 Jbeta primers characterized the PCR. Clones were sequenced by immunoSEQ multiplex PCR, and TCRdb holds only the in-frame ones, with some missing. The sample lists approximately 130,000 clones, 77% occurring once. The specimen sequenced was PBMCs. The receptors originated from a man aged 18 to 29 in good health and CMV-seropositive.

This clone has a handful of counts. The chain links TRBV6-1 to TRBJ1-2, with a possible D match to TRBD1 (5 bases). V lost 2 bases and J 3 bases, leaving 16 bases between the germline ends. The CDR3 spans 16 residues. CDR1 is MNHNS and CDR2 is SASEGT in the germline V gene. This CDR3 is CASSEWQGRYDYGYTF. CDR3 sequence (DNA): TGTGCCAGCAGTGAATGGCAGGGCCGGTACGACTATGGCTACACCTTC.

This rearrangement joins TRBV7-8 to TRBJ2-4; D is uncertain. This CDR3 contains 15 residues. V was clipped by 1 base and J by 4 bases, with 11 bases between them. In germline, CDR1 is SGHVS, CDR2 FQNEAQ. The CDR3 loop is CASSLGGAGKNIQYF. The CDR3 DNA follows: TGTGCCAGCAGCTTAGGAGGAGCCGGGAAAAACATTCAGTACTTC.

The rearrangement links TRBV6-5 to TRBJ2-7; 10 bases line up with TRBD1. The CDR3 length is 14 residues. Germline V gives CDR1 MNHEY, CDR2 SVGAGI. Trimming at V came to 7 bases and at J to 2 bases, leaving 5 bases not matched to a gene. The CDR3 region is CASTRDRGAYEQYF. CDR3 coding DNA: TGTGCCAGCACTAGGGACAGGGGAGCCTACGAGCAGTACTTC.

The gene calls are TRBV5-4 and TRBJ2-7; D possibly corresponds to TRBD1 (6 bases). The CDR3 sequence is 15 residues long. Germline CDR1 is SGHNT and CDR2 is YYREEE (reference sequence). Trimming shortened V by 4 bases and J by 2 bases, and 16 bases separated the two germline ends. DNA for the CDR3: TGTGCCAGCAGCCCTGCGACAGGCGAGACCTACGAGCAGTACTTC. Amino acid sequence: CASSPATGETYEQYF.

A word on this clone: This same CDR3 is encoded by further DNA sequences in the sample. This chain uses TRBV5-1 with TRBJ2-3; D uncertain. V gave up 0 bases and J gave up 6 bases, with 5 bases separating them. Looked up from germline, CDR1 is SGHRS and CDR2 is YFSETQ. This CDR3 is 12 amino acids long. The CDR3 bases are TGCGCCAGCAGCTTGGCTTCGGATACGCAGTATTTT. Amino acids: CASSLASDTQYF. Full variable domain (remainder filled in from reference TRBV5-1 and TRBJ2-3): KAGVTQTPRYLIKTRGQQVTLSCSPISGHRSVSWYQQTPGQGLQFLFEYFSETQRNKGNFPGRFSGRQFSNSRSEMNVSTLELGDSALYLCASSLASDTQYFGPGTRLTVL.

V gene TRBV7-9 combines with J gene TRBJ2-2; D not certain. This CDR3 has 12 residues. Trimming shortened V by 5 bases and J by 5 bases, and 6 bases separated the two germline ends. Germline V CDR1 and CDR2: SEHNR, FQNEAQ (reference sequence). The CDR3 protein is CASSPTTGELFF. CDR3 bases: TGTGCCAGCAGCCCGACAACCGGGGAGCTGTTTTTT.

This chain joins TRBV6-1 and TRBJ1-1; D is perhaps TRBD1 (5 bases). CDR1 and CDR2 (germline): MNHNS, SASEGT. The CDR3 is 18 residues long. The V gene lost 0 bases and the J gene lost 1 base, with 18 bases spanning the gap. CDR3 in amino acids: CASSEAGRLTGGNTEAFF. The CDR3 DNA sequence: TGTGCCAGCAGTGAAGCGGGACGTTTGACGGGGGGGAACACTGAAGCTTTCTTT.

The chain is built from TRBV19 and TRBJ1-1; 7 nucleotides line up with TRBD1. With V trimmed by 8 bases and J by 3 bases, 6 bases remained unmatched. The germline V gene encodes CDR1 LNHDA and CDR2 SQIVND (reference sequence). The CDR3 runs 13 residues. The CDR3 is CASHQGGHTEAFF. CDR3 nucleotides: TGTGCCAGTCACCAGGGGGGCCACACTGAAGCTTTCTTT.

The V call is TRBV4-1, the J call TRBJ2-2, with unresolved D. The CDR3 runs to 12 residues. Germline V gives CDR1 MGHRA, CDR2 YSYEKL. Trimming pared 4 bases from V and 7 bases from J, leaving 7 bases between. DNA of the CDR3: TGCGCCAGCAGCCCCTATCTCGGGGAGCTGTTTTTT. Protein: CASSPYLGELFF.

The chain joins TRBV29-1 to TRBJ2-3, with 8 bases identical to TRBD1. Per germline, CDR1 SQVTM and CDR2 ANQGSEA. The CDR3 sequence is 15 residues long. The trim removed 6 bases at V and 2 bases at J, leaving 10 bases unmatched. CDR3 loop: CSVAPGTGYTDTQYF. For the CDR3, the DNA is TGCAGCGTCGCCCCCGGGACAGGCTACACAGATACGCAGTATTTT.

This sequence joins TRBV9 and TRBJ1-1; D unresolved. CDR3 length: 16 residues. V was shortened by 0 bases and J by 3 bases, with 15 bases between the two germline ends. Germline V lookup: CDR1 SGDLS, CDR2 YYNGEE. The CDR3 sequence is CASSVDREGTDTEAFF. The CDR3 nucleotides read TGTGCCAGCAGCGTAGATCGGGAGGGAACGGACACTGAAGCTTTCTTT.

The chain links TRBV6-1 to TRBJ2-7; D perhaps matches TRBD2 (5 bases). V shed 5 bases and J shed 3 bases, with 11 bases lying between them. Germline CDR1 reads MNHNS; CDR2 reads SASEGT. This CDR3 has 13 amino acids. The CDR3 here is CASSQEAGYEQYF. The CDR3 bases are TGTGCCAGCAGTCAAGAGGCGGGCTACGAGCAGTACTTC.

V gene TRBV12-5 combines with J gene TRBJ2-3, with D perhaps matching TRBD2 (6 bases). Germline values: CDR1 LGHNT, CDR2 FRNRAP. V was cut by 3 bases and J by 6 bases, with 10 bases left in between. The CDR3 runs 13 residues. CDR3 DNA sequence: TGTGCTAGTGGTTTCTCGGGGGTCGATACGCAGTATTTT. It yields the protein CASGFSGVDTQYF.

This clone showed up just a few times. The chain couples TRBV6-1 to TRBJ1-2; D unclear. The length of the CDR3 is 11 residues. The V end lost 8 bases, the J end lost 5 bases, and 9 bases lay between the germline ends. Germline CDR1 MNHNS, CDR2 SASEGT. The CDR3 region is CASYRGYGYTF. The CDR3 nucleotides read TGTGCCAGCTATCGAGGATATGGCTACACCTTC.

V gene TRBV27 combines with J gene TRBJ1-1; D remains ambiguous. V lost 6 bases and J 0 bases, leaving 14 bases between the germline ends. The CDR3 runs 15 residues. Germline lookup yields CDR1 MNHEY and CDR2 SMNVEV (reference sequence). CDR3 DNA sequence: TGTGCCAGCAGGGCGGCCGGTACGATGAACACTGAAGCTTTCTTT. This gives the protein CASRAAGTMNTEAFF.